This passage covers 3 T cell receptor beta chains from one sample sequenced in a study of blood T cells in healthy people across ages. Sample-barcoded 5' priming and a J-beta primer mix drove a second PCR of about 6 to 12 cycles. TCRdb independently ran MiXCR on the 5' RACE reads; one entry per CDR3 protein. The sample records about 1 million distinct CDR3 sequences, 45% being singletons. Source material: blood. These receptor sequences come from a woman aged 60 to 75 in good health.

In regard to this clonotype: A much larger clone differs by one base, so this may be a read error. The chain carries TRBV29-1 and TRBJ2-5; D is ambiguous. This CDR3 has 13 amino acids. Per germline, CDR1 SQVTM and CDR2 ANQGSEA. V was pared by 7 bases and J by 5 bases, with 17 bases between. The CDR3 loop reads CSALVPPRETQYF. The CDR3, as DNA: TGCAGCGCCTTGGTGCCCCCGCGGGAGACCCAGTACTTC.

This clonotype was seen more than once but under ten times. The rearrangement joins TRBV20-1 to TRBJ2-1; 9 nucleotides line up with TRBD2. CDR1 is DFQATT, CDR2 SNEGSKA, per germline (reference sequence). The CDR3 covers 17 residues. V shed 6 bases and J 3 bases; nucleotides not matched to a gene: 15. This chain's CDR3 is CSALPAETSGFYNEQFF. The CDR3 nucleotides are TGCAGTGCGCTACCCGCGGAAACTAGCGGGTTCTACAATGAGCAGTTCTTC.

V is TRBV28 and J is TRBJ2-7; no clear D gene. Germline V gene sequence: CDR1 MDHEN, CDR2 SYDVKM. Between the trimmed V and J ends, which lost 10 bases and 2 bases, there was a span of 15 bases. The CDR3 length is 13 residues. The CDR3 here is CATAIGGTYEQYF. CDR3 coding DNA: TGTGCCACCGCTATTGGTGGGACCTACGAGCAGTACTTC.